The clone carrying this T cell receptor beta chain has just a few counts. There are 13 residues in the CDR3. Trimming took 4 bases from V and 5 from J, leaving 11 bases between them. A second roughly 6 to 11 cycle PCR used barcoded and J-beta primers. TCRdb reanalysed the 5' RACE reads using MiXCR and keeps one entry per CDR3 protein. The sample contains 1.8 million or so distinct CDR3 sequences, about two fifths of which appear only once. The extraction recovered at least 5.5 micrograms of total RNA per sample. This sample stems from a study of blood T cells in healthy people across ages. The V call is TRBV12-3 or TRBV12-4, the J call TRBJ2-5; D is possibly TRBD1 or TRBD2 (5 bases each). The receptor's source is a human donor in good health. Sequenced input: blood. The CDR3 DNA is TGTGCCAGCAGTTATATAGAGGGGGAGACCCAGTACTTC. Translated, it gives CASSYIEGETQYF.